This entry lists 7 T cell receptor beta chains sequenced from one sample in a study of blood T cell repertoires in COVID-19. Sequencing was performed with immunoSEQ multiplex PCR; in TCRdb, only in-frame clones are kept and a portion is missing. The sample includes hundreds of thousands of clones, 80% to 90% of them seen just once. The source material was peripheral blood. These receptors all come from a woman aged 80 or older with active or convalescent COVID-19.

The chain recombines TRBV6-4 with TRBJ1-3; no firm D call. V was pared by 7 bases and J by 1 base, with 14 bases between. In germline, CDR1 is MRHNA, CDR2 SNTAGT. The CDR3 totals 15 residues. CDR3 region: CASTQVSVSGNTIYF. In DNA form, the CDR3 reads TGTGCCAGCACTCAAGTTAGTGTGTCTGGAAACACCATATATTTT.

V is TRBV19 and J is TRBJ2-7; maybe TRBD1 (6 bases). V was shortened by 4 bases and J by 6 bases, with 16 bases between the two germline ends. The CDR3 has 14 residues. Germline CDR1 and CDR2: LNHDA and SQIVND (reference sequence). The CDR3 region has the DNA TGTGCCAGTAGTAGAAACAGGGCGTCCGGCGAGCAGTACTTC. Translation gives CASSRNRASGEQYF.

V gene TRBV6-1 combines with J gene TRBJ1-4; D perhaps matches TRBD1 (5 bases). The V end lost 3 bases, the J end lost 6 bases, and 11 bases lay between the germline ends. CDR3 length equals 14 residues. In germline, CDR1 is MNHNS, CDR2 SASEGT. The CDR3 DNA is TGTGCCAGCAGTGAGGTGGGGGACTATGAAAAACTGTTTTTT. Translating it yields CASSEVGDYEKLFF.

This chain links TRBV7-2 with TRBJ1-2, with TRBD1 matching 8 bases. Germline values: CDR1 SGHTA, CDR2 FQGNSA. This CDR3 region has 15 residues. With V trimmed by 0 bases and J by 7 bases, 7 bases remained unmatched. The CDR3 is CASSLARGQGTGYTF. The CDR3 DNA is TGTGCCAGCAGCTTAGCGCGAGGACAGGGCACTGGCTACACCTTC.

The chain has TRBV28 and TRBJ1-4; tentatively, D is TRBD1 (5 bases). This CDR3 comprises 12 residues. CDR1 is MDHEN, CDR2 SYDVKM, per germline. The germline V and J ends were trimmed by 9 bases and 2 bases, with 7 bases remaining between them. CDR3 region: CASGGTNEKLFF. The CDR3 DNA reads TGTGCCAGTGGGGGGACTAATGAAAAACTGTTTTTT.

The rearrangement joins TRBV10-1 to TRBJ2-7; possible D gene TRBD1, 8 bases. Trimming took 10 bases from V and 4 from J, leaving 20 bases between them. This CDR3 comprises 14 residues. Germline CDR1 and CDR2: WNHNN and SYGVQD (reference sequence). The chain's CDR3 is CAKITGGGSYEQYF. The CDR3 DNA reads TGCGCCAAAATCACAGGGGGGGGGTCGTACGAGCAGTACTTC.

The CDR3 bases are TGTGCCAGCAGCAGGGACGGACCAACCGGGGGGGAGTTCTTC. It encodes CASSRDGPTGGEFF. This chain uses TRBV11-2 with TRBJ2-1; TRBD2 matches at 8 bases. The CDR3 runs 14 residues. CDR1 is SGHAT, CDR2 FQNNGV, per germline. After removal of 5 bases from V and 14 bases from J, the junction contained 14 bases not matched to a gene.